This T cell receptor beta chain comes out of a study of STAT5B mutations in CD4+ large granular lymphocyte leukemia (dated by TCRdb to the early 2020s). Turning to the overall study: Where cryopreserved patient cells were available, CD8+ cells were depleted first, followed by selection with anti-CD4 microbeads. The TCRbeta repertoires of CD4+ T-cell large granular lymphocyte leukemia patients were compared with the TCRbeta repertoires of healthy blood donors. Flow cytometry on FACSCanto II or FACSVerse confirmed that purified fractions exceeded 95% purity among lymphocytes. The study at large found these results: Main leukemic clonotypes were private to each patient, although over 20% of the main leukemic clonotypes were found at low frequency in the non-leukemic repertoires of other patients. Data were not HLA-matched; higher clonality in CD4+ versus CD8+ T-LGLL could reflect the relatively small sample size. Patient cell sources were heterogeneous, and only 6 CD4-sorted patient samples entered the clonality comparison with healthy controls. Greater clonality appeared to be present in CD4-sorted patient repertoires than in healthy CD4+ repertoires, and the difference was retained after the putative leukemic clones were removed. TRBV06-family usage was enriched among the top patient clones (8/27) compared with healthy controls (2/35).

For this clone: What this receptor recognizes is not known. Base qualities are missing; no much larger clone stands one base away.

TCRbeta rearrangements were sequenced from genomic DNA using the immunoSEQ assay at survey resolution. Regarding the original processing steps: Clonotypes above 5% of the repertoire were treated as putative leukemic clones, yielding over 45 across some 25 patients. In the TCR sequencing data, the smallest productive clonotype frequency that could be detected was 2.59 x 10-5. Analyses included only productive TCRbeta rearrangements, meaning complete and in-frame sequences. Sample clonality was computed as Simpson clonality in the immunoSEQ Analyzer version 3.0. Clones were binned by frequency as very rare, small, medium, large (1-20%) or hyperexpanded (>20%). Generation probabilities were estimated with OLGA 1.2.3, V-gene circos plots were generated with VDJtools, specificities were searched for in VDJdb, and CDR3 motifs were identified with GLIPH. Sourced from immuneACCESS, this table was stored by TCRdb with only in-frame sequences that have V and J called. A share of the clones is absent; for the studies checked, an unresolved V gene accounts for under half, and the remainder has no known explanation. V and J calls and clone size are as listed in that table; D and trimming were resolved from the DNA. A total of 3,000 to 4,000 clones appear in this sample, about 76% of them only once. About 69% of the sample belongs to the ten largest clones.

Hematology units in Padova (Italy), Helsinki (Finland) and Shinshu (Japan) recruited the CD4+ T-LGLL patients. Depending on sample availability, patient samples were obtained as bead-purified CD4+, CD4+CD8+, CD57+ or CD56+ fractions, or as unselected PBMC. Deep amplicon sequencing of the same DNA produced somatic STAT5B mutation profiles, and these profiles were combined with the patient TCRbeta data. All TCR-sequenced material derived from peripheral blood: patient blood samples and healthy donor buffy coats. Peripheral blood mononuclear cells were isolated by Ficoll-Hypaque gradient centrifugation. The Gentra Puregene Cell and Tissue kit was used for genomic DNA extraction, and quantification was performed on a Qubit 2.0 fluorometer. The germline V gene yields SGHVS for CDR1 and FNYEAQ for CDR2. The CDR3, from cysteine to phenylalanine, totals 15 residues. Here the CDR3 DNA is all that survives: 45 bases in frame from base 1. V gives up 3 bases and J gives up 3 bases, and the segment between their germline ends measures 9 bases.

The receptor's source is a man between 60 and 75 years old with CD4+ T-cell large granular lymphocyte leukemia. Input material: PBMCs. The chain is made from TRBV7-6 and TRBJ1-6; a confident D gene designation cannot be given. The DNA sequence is TGTGCCAGCAGCTTGACACCCTACTATAATTCACCCCTCCACTTT. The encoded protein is CASSLTPYYNSPLHF.